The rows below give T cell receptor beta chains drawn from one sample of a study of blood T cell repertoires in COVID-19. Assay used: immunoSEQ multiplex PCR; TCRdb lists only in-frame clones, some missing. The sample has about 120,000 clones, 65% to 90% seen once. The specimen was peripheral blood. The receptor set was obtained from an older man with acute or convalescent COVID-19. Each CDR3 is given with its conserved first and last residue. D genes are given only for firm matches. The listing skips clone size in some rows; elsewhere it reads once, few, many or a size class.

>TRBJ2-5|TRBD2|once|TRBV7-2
TGTGCCAGCAGCCCGGGGACTAGCGGGAGGGGAGCGGGGGAGACCCAGTACTTC
CASSPGTSGRGAGETQYF
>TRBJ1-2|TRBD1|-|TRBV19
TGTGCCAGTAGTACTGGACAGGGGGCATATGGCTACACCTTC
CASSTGQGAYGYTF
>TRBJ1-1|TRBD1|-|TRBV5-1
TGCGCCAGCAGGGGGGGACAGGGACTTATGAACACTGAAGCTTTCTTT
CASRGGQGLMNTEAFF
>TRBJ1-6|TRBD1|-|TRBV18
TGTGCCAGCTCACTAGGGACAGGGGGGAGTTCACCCCTCCACTTT
CASSLGTGGSSPLHF
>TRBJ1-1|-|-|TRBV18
TGTGCCAGCTCACTGGGGAGGGACACTGAAGCTTTCTTT
CASSLGRDTEAFF
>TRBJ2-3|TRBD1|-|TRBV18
TGTGCCAGCTCACCACAGACCGGGACAGGGGCCGATACGCAGTATTTT
CASSPQTGTGADTQYF
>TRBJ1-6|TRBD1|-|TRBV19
TGTGCCAGTAGGCAACCTGACAGGGGTTATTCACCCCTCCACTTT
CASRQPDRGYSPLHF
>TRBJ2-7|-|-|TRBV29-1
TGCAGCGTCGTTGGGGGAGGAGGGCCTTACGAGCAGTACTTC
CSVVGGGGPYEQYF
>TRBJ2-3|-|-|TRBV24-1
TGTGCCACCAGTGATTTGAAGAAACATGACACTAGCACAGATACGCAGTATTTT
CATSDLKKHDTSTDTQYF
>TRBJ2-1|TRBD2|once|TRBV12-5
TGTGCTAGTGGCCCACTAGCGGGGTCCGTCTACAATGAGCAGTTCTTC
CASGPLAGSVYNEQFF
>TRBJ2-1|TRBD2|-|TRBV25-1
TGTGCCAGCAGTACCCTGGGACTAGCGGGAGCGAATGAGCAGTTCTTC
CASSTLGLAGANEQFF
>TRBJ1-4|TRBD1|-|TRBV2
TGTGCCAGCACCACCGGACAGGGACCTTCCCGGGGCGAAAAACTGTTTTTT
CASTTGQGPSRGEKLFF
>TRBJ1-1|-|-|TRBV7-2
TGTGCCAGCAGCTTATCGGGAGACACTGAAGCTTTCTTT
CASSLSGDTEAFF
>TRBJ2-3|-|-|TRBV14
TGTGCCAGCAGCCGCCGGGGGAGCACAGATACGCAGTATTTT
CASSRRGSTDTQYF
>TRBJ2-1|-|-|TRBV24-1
TGTGCCACCTCCGACAGCCCCTCCTACAATGAGCAGTTCTTC
CATSDSPSYNEQFF
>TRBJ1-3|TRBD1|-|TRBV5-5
TGTGCCAGCAGACCCACAGGGGGCGTATACACCATATATTTT
CASRPTGGVYTIYF
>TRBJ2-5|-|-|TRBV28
TGTGCCAGCAGCTTATCCCGACTAGACGGGGGTCGAGAGACCCAGTACTTC
CASSLSRLDGGRETQYF
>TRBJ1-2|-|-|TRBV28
TGTGCCAGCAGTTTGACAAATTTCCTCGGCTACACCTTC
CASSLTNFLGYTF
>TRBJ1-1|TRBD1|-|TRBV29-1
TGCAGCGCGGGACAGGGTGACACTGAAGCTTTCTTT
CSAGQGDTEAFF
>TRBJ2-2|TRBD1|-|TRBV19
TGTGCCAGCGGACAGGGTATAAAGGACACCGGGGAGCTGTTTTTT
CASGQGIKDTGELFF
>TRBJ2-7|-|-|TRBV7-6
TGTTCCAGTTCCCGAGACAGCACCTACGAGCAGTACTTC
CSSSRDSTYEQYF
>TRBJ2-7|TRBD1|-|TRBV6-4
TGTGCCAGCAGGTTATCGGGACAGTCCTCCTACGAGCAGTACTTC
CASRLSGQSSYEQYF
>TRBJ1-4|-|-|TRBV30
TGTGCCTGGAGTGGTCAAGGCGGCGAAAAACTGTTTTTT
CAWSGQGGEKLFF
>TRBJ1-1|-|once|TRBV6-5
TGTGCCAGCTCCTCGGGGGGCCCGGGCACTGAAGCTTTCTTT
CASSSGGPGTEAFF
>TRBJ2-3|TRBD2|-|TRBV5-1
TGCGCCAGCAGGGCCGGGACTAGCGGGAGCACAGATACGCAGTATTTT
CASRAGTSGSTDTQYF
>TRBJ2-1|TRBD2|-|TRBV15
TGTGCCACCAGCAGAGATCGAGGGACTAGCCTTGAGCAGTTCTTC
CATSRDRGTSLEQFF
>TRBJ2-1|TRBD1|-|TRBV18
TGTGCCAGCTCACCACTGGGACAGGGGCGTATGGAGCAGTTCTTC
CASSPLGQGRMEQFF
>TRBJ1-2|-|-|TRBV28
TGTGCCAGCAGTCCTGACCGAATCGGGGGCTACACCTTC
CASSPDRIGGYTF
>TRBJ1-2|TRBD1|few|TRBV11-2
TGTGCCAGCAGCTTTGGGACAGGGGCTTATGGCTACACCTTC
CASSFGTGAYGYTF
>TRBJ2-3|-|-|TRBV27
TGTGCCAGCAGTCTCCCAGATACGCAGTATTTT
CASSLPDTQYF
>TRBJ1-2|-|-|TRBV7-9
TGTGCCAGCAGCGCGGACAGATCATTTAACTATGGCTACACCTTC
CASSADRSFNYGYTF
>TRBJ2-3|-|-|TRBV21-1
TGTGCCAGCAGCAAAGAGACGGGGACTAGCGGGAGACTCACAGATACGCAGTATTTT
CASSKETGTSGRLTDTQYF
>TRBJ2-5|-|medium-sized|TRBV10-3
TGTGCCATCAGTGGATCGGAGGCCTCCGGTAGGGAGACCCAGTACTTC
CAISGSEASGRETQYF
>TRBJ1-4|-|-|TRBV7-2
TGTGCCAGCAGCTTAAACCCCGGGACAACTAATGAAAAACTGTTTTTT
CASSLNPGTTNEKLFF
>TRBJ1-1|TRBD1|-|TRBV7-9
TGTGCCAGCAGCCCGGGACAGGGGGCGCGGGGCACTGAAGCTTTCTTT
CASSPGQGARGTEAFF
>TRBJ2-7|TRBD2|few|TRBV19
TGTGCCAGTAGTATAGGGGGGGGTTACGAGCAGTACTTC
CASSIGGGYEQYF
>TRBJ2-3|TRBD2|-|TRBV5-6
TGTGCCAGCAGCTTTGTTGGACGGGGGGGCGGCACAGATACGCAGTATTTT
CASSFVGRGGGTDTQYF
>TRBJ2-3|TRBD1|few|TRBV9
TGTGCCAGCAGCTCTCGGGGGACAGGGGCGGATACGCAGTATTTT
CASSSRGTGADTQYF
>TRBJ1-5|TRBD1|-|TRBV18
TGTGCCAGCTCACCAGGGACAGGACGGGTCCCCAATCAGCCCCAGCATTTT
CASSPGTGRVPNQPQHF
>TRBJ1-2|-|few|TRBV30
TGTGCCTGGACAGCGGGGAACTATGGCTACACCTTC
CAWTAGNYGYTF
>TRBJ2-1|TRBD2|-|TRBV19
TGTGCCAGTACCCCACTAGCGGGAACTTACAATGAGCAGTTCTTC
CASTPLAGTYNEQFF
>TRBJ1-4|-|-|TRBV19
TGTGCCAGTACCCCGACAGTATCTAATGAAAAACTGTTTTTT
CASTPTVSNEKLFF
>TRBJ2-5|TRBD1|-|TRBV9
TGTGCCAGCAGCGACGGGACAGGTCGGGAGACCCAGTACTTC
CASSDGTGRETQYF
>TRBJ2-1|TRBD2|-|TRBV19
TGTGCCAGTAGTATAGCGTGGCGGGGGGACAATGAGCAGTTCTTC
CASSIAWRGDNEQFF
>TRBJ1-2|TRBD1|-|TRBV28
TGTGCCAGCAGTTTTAATTTTGGGACAGGGATACGCGGCTACACCTTC
CASSFNFGTGIRGYTF
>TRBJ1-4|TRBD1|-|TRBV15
TGTGCCACCAGCAGAGACCCGGGAGGGACAGGGGAGTTCGCTAATGAAAAACTGTTTTTT
CATSRDPGGTGEFANEKLFF
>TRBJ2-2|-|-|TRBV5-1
TGCGCCAGCAGTTTCCTAAACACCGGGGAGCTGTTTTTT
CASSFLNTGELFF
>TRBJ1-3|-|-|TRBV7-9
TGTGCCAGCAGCCCTTTTACGACTTCTGGAAACACCATATATTTT
CASSPFTTSGNTIYF
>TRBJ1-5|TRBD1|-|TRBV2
TGTGCCAGCAGCCAACAGGGGGAACAGCCCCAGCATTTT
CASSQQGEQPQHF
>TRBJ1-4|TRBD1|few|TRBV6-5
TGTGCCAGCAGTTCTGAGGGGGCAATGTATGAAAAACTGTTTTTT
CASSSEGAMYEKLFF
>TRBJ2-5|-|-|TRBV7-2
TGTGCCAGCAGCTTAGTACTAGTAACCCAAGAGACCCAGTACTTC
CASSLVLVTQETQYF